The 6 T cell receptor beta chains reported below all come from one sample, sequenced in a study of beta chain features in type 1 diabetes. Overall study findings and caveats: Shortening that was moderate but significant affected the TCRB CDR3s of Type 1 diabetes patients in all four CD4+ subsets.

Since all of the isolated RNA was reverse transcribed, expressed TCRB transcripts were what got sequenced. Only in-frame clones appear in the TCRdb table, and some are missing; sequencing was by immunoSEQ multiplex PCR. In the table there are some 700,000 clones, roughly 13% of which are singletons. No cognate antigen is known for these TCRs. Sequencing used naive CD4+ T cells from blood. The receptors derive from a man younger than 30 with type 1 diabetes.

This clone was observed a handful of times. The chain uses TRBV29-1 and TRBJ1-2, with D uncertain. CDR3 length equals 13 residues. The V end was cut by 4 bases, the J end by 5 bases, with 14 bases between. Germline CDR1 reads SQVTM; CDR2 reads ANQGSEA. The CDR3 loop is CSVAGRLRYGYTF. The CDR3 nucleotides read TGCAGCGTTGCGGGTCGGCTTCGATATGGCTACACCTTC.

This sequence joins TRBV5-6 and TRBJ2-7; 9 bases match TRBD1. V dropped 2 bases and J dropped 6; count of bases not matched to a gene: 6. Germline V gene lookup returns CDR1 SGHDT and CDR2 YYEEEE. The CDR3 has 14 amino acids. The CDR3 spells CASSFSDRGLEQYF. The CDR3 DNA follows: TGTGCCAGCAGCTTTTCGGACAGGGGCCTCGAGCAGTACTTC.

This clone was picked up a small number of times. The chain combines TRBV5-1 with TRBJ1-1; D perhaps matches TRBD1 (5 bases). The CDR3 extends over 13 amino acids. The germline gives CDR1 SGHRS, CDR2 YFSETQ. Trimming pared 4 bases from V and 3 bases from J, leaving 10 bases between. The CDR3 sequence: CASSPQGHTEAFF. As DNA, the CDR3 is TGCGCCAGCAGCCCCCAGGGACACACTGAAGCTTTCTTT.

The chain couples TRBV19 to TRBJ2-5; D unresolved. V shed 7 bases and J shed 2 bases, with 11 bases lying between them. This CDR3 is 13 amino acids long. From germline, CDR1 is LNHDA and CDR2 SQIVND (reference sequence). CDR3 residues: CASTEPIQETQYF. Written as DNA, the CDR3 is TGTGCCAGTACCGAACCGATTCAAGAGACCCAGTACTTC.

This chain connects TRBV7-2 to TRBJ1-5; 7 bases are shared with TRBD1. Trimming took 5 bases from V and 5 from J; bases not matched to a gene: 9. The CDR3 has 15 residues. Germline V gives CDR1 SGHTA, CDR2 FQGNSA. CDR3 region: CASSSTDRDYQPQHF. The CDR3 DNA reads TGTGCCAGCAGCAGCACCGACAGGGACTATCAGCCCCAGCATTTT.

The chain recombines TRBV7-8 with TRBJ1-6; D uncertain. Germline values: CDR1 SGHVS, CDR2 FQNEAQ. The CDR3 contains 14 residues. The V and J ends lost 2 bases and 8 bases respectively, with 10 bases between them. CDR3 in DNA: TGTGCCAGCAGCTTACCCCCAAGGGATTCACCCCTCCACTTT. Amino acid sequence: CASSLPPRDSPLHF.